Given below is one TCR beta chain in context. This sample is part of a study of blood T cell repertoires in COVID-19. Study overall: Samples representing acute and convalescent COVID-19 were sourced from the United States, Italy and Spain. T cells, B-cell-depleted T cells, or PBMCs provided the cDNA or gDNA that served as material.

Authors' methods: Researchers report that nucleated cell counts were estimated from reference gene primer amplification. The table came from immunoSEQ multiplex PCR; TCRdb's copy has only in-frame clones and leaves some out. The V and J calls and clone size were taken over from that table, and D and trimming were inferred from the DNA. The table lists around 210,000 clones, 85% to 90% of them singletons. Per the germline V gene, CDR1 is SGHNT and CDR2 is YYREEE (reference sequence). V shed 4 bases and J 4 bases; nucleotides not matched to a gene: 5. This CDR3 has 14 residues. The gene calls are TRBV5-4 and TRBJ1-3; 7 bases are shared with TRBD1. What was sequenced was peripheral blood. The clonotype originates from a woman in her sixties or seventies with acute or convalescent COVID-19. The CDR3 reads CASSLDRIGNTIYF. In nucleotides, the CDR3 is TGTGCCAGCAGCCTGGACAGGATCGGAAACACCATATATTTT.